This is a list of T cell receptor beta chains from one sample in a study of T cell responses to AZD1222 COVID-19 vaccine. Measured with immunoSEQ multiplex PCR; TCRdb has only the in-frame clones, and not every one. The sample lists 65,000 to 75,000 clones, roughly 84% seen once, with 21% in the top ten. Sequencing used peripheral blood, obtained on day 0 of AZD1222 vaccination. Receptors originate from an adult in good health. The CDR3 runs from the conserved cysteine through the conserved F or W. The order of the fields is J gene, V gene, CDR3 protein.

J gene: TRBJ1-1; V gene: TRBV11-1; CDR3 protein: CASSFKGNTEAFF
J gene: TRBJ1-2; V gene: TRBV7-8; CDR3 protein: CASSAKLDRLGYTF
J gene: TRBJ1-5; V gene: TRBV7-8; CDR3 protein: CASTRDRVFNQPQHF
J gene: TRBJ2-3; V gene: TRBV13; CDR3 protein: CASSLDTDYTDTQYF
J gene: TRBJ2-2; V gene: TRBV9; CDR3 protein: CASSVASSGTGELFF
J gene: TRBJ1-1; V gene: TRBV4-3; CDR3 protein: CASSHLRGPTAFF
J gene: TRBJ2-4; V gene: TRBV7-2; CDR3 protein: CASSFGLSLAKNIQYF
J gene: TRBJ1-6; V gene: TRBV5-6; CDR3 protein: CASSGDSYNSPLHF
J gene: TRBJ2-1; V gene: TRBV27; CDR3 protein: CASTDRTSLNNEQFF
J gene: TRBJ1-1; V gene: TRBV7-2; CDR3 protein: CASTLPQVTMNTEAFF
J gene: TRBJ2-5; V gene: TRBV6-6; CDR3 protein: CASSYRAGRETQYF
J gene: TRBJ2-7; V gene: TRBV18; CDR3 protein: CASSPRTVAYEQYF
J gene: TRBJ1-1; V gene: TRBV5-1; CDR3 protein: CASSLAGTQATEAFF
J gene: TRBJ1-1; V gene: TRBV24-1; CDR3 protein: CATREGQNTEAFF
J gene: TRBJ2-7; V gene: TRBV12-2; CDR3 protein: CASRSYRGHCEQYF
J gene: TRBJ2-7; V gene: TRBV15; CDR3 protein: CATSRALGDEQYF
J gene: TRBJ1-5; V gene: TRBV3-1/TRBV3-2; CDR3 protein: CASSLTSNQPQHF
J gene: TRBJ1-1; V gene: TRBV29-1; CDR3 protein: CSVQSRQGQLMNTEAFF
J gene: TRBJ2-5; V gene: TRBV5-1; CDR3 protein: CASSFRSQETQYF
J gene: TRBJ2-3; V gene: TRBV2; CDR3 protein: CASRLASGTDTQYF
J gene: TRBJ2-2; V gene: TRBV9; CDR3 protein: CASSVGTVGTGELFF
J gene: TRBJ1-4; V gene: TRBV19; CDR3 protein: CASSTGTEAFGGLFF
J gene: TRBJ1-3; V gene: TRBV3-1/TRBV3-2; CDR3 protein: CASSKTGVIPGNTIYF
J gene: TRBJ1-1; V gene: TRBV29-1; CDR3 protein: CSVGTEAFF
J gene: TRBJ1-4; V gene: TRBV4-1; CDR3 protein: CASSRGPNEKLFF
J gene: TRBJ1-6; V gene: TRBV5-1; CDR3 protein: CASSLEGQKNNSPLHF
J gene: TRBJ1-3; V gene: TRBV5-4; CDR3 protein: CASSLDRVDSGNTIYF
J gene: TRBJ1-4; V gene: TRBV12-3/TRBV12-4; CDR3 protein: CASTDIGKLFF
J gene: TRBJ1-2; V gene: TRBV14; CDR3 protein: CASSQVRSYGYTF
J gene: TRBJ1-2; V gene: TRBV19; CDR3 protein: CASRGQVNYGYTF
J gene: TRBJ1-1; V gene: TRBV27; CDR3 protein: CASRRQGMTPEAFF
J gene: TRBJ2-3; V gene: TRBV7-2; CDR3 protein: CASSLRTGGNTDTQYF
J gene: TRBJ1-1; V gene: TRBV2; CDR3 protein: CASSVPGNTEAFF
J gene: TRBJ1-6; V gene: TRBV28; CDR3 protein: CASSLEGSNSPLHF
J gene: TRBJ2-7; V gene: TRBV6-2/TRBV6-3; CDR3 protein: CASSSRSYEQYF
J gene: TRBJ2-7; V gene: TRBV28; CDR3 protein: CASRSPGLAGGGSAYEQYF
J gene: TRBJ1-1; V gene: TRBV21-1; CDR3 protein: CASSPRKSNMNTEAFF
J gene: TRBJ1-1; V gene: TRBV30; CDR3 protein: CAWSVYRTGHGAEAFF
J gene: TRBJ1-3; V gene: TRBV11-2; CDR3 protein: CASSFSGDRGNTIYF
J gene: TRBJ1-2; V gene: TRBV7-9; CDR3 protein: CASSLADRASGYTF
J gene: TRBJ2-1; V gene: TRBV7-3; CDR3 protein: CASSLSQDNEQFF
J gene: TRBJ2-7; V gene: TRBV11-2; CDR3 protein: CASSLRTGNTYEQYF
J gene: TRBJ2-7; V gene: TRBV18; CDR3 protein: CASSPLSSYEQYF
J gene: TRBJ1-2; V gene: TRBV6-5; CDR3 protein: CASSYSGRRTYGYTF
J gene: TRBJ2-7; V gene: TRBV21-1; CDR3 protein: CASSKTSADYEQYF
J gene: TRBJ2-7; V gene: TRBV25-1; CDR3 protein: CASSETSGSHIGEQYF
J gene: TRBJ2-2; V gene: TRBV24-1; CDR3 protein: CATSDYRSGTNTGELFF
J gene: TRBJ1-1; V gene: TRBV18; CDR3 protein: CASSPLGRGAKNTEAFF
J gene: TRBJ1-2; V gene: TRBV28; CDR3 protein: CASSSPRGADYGYTF
J gene: TRBJ1-1; V gene: TRBV7-2; CDR3 protein: CASSLAGGETEAFF
J gene: TRBJ2-7; V gene: TRBV19; CDR3 protein: CASSIEVWQREASYEQYF
J gene: TRBJ2-7; V gene: TRBV24-1; CDR3 protein: CATSTGEGPREQYF
J gene: TRBJ2-7; V gene: TRBV11-3; CDR3 protein: CASSEDTGNEQYF
J gene: TRBJ2-7; V gene: TRBV3-1/TRBV3-2; CDR3 protein: CASSQDLAGAVDSYEQYF